The text below deals with one TCR beta chain. This entry is derived from a study of T cell responses to AZD1222 COVID-19 vaccine. Clones were read by immunoSEQ multiplex PCR, and TCRdb kept only the in-frame ones, dropping some. The table records more than 95,000 clones, about 91% of them present only once. Germline V gives CDR1 SGHRS, CDR2 YFSETQ. Trimming at V came to 4 bases and at J to 9 bases, leaving 6 bases not matched to a gene. This CDR3 is built from 13 residues. This sequence joins TRBV5-1 and TRBJ2-1; 8 bases line up with TRBD1. The sequence came from an adult in good health. Sequences were derived from peripheral blood, sampled on day 0 of AZD1222 vaccination. The CDR3: CASSAQQGGEQFF. Written as DNA, the CDR3 is TGCGCCAGCAGCGCACAACAGGGGGGTGAGCAGTTCTTC. The full variable domain, in which reference TRBV5-1 and TRBJ2-1 provide the parts outside the CDR3, is KAGVTQTPRYLIKTRGQQVTLSCSPISGHRSVSWYQQTPGQGLQFLFEYFSETQRNKGNFPGRFSGRQFSNSRSEMNVSTLELGDSALYLCASSAQQGGEQFFGPGTRLTVL.